The table lists the clone carrying this TCR beta chain with a few counts. Its antigen is not identified. V lost 2 bases and J lost 8, with 13 bases in between. Germline V gives CDR1 MNHEY, CDR2 SMNVEV (reference sequence). CDR3 length: 15 amino acids. The data derive from a study of T cell repertoires in cytomegalovirus infection. About the study: Well-studied HLA-B-restricted epitopes and recently identified HLA-C-restricted epitopes of CMV were both used in the study. TCR beta signatures that were public indicated CMV infection and matching HLA type. Broader study findings: Ex vivo, HLA-C-restricted CMV-specific TCR beta clonotypes prevailed over the rest of the response.

TCRdb re-called the reads through MiXCR, storing one row per CDR3 protein. The table shows a few hundred thousand distinct CDR3 sequences, with 25% occurring only once. The gene calls are TRBV27 and TRBJ1-6; the D gene is possibly TRBD1 (5 bases). This clonotype was obtained from a human donor in good health (CMV status not recorded). Some clones in this sample may be carry-over from other donors' samples. Sequencing was performed on cultured PBMCs, taken from culture after CMV antigen stimulation. CDR3 residues: CASSLSPGGYSPLHF. The CDR3 DNA follows: TGTGCCAGCAGTTTAAGCCCCGGGGGATATTCACCCCTCCACTTT.